The next 25 T cell receptor beta chains were all read from a single sample in a study of blood T cell repertoires in COVID-19 (dated by TCRdb to about 2020). Receptors were amplified or captured by the immunoSEQ multiplex PCR assay. As stored in TCRdb, this immuneACCESS dataset retains in-frame rearrangements with V and J assigned. A fraction of the clones does not appear; measured against another copy, unresolved V genes explain less than half of the discrepancy, and the remainder lacks a known reason. The sample records roughly 230,000 clones, around 84% of which are singletons. The leading ten clones occupy over 0.95% of the sample. The sequencing input was peripheral blood. These receptors were obtained from a man in his forties or fifties with acute or convalescent COVID-19.

This sequence joins TRBV5-1 and TRBJ2-5; D is possibly TRBD2 (6 bases). V gave up 3 bases and J gave up 5 bases, with 14 bases separating them. Germline CDR1 and CDR2: SGHRS and YFSETQ. The CDR3 totals 14 residues. The DNA for the CDR3 is TGCGCCAGCAGCTGGGCGGCGGGGTTGGAGACCCAGTACTTC. The encoded protein is CASSWAAGLETQYF. Drawing the rest from reference TRBV5-1 and TRBJ2-5, the complete variable domain is KAGVTQTPRYLIKTRGQQVTLSCSPISGHRSVSWYQQTPGQGLQFLFEYFSETQRNKGNFPGRFSGRQFSNSRSEMNVSTLELGDSALYLCASSWAAGLETQYFGPGTRLLVL.

The chain couples TRBV5-4 to TRBJ1-2; TRBD1 might be the D (5 bases). The germline V and J ends were trimmed by 2 bases and 4 bases, with 15 bases remaining between them. Germline V gene data show CDR1 as SGHNT and CDR2 as YYREEE (reference sequence). This CDR3 spans 15 amino acids. The CDR3 here is CASSFQHQGPYGYTF. The CDR3 region has the DNA TGTGCCAGCAGCTTCCAGCATCAGGGCCCCTATGGCTACACCTTC.

V and J are TRBV6-5 and TRBJ2-3; D gene uncertain. This CDR3 has 14 amino acids. The V and J ends lost 8 bases and 1 base respectively, with 13 bases between them. Germline V gene sequence: CDR1 MNHEY, CDR2 SVGAGI. As DNA, the CDR3 is TGTGCCAGCCCTTCACTCCTCGGCACAGATACGCAGTATTTT. Protein product: CASPSLLGTDTQYF.

The rearrangement uses TRBV11-2 and TRBJ1-1; 7 bases align to TRBD1. The J segment lost 0 bases and the V segment lost 4 bases, leaving 5 bases of the junction unmatched. Germline V lookup: CDR1 SGHAT, CDR2 FQNNGV. The CDR3 loop spans 15 amino acids. DNA of the CDR3: TGTGCCAGCAGCTCGGGACAGATTATGAACACTGAAGCTTTCTTT. Residues: CASSSGQIMNTEAFF.

The chain has TRBV5-6 and TRBJ1-2; no clear D. Germline loops: CDR1 SGHDT, CDR2 YYEEEE. CDR3 length equals 12 residues. Trimming took 0 bases from V and 4 from J, leaving 4 bases between them. As DNA, the CDR3 is TGTGCCAGCAGCTTGGGGGCCTATGGCTACACCTTC. Protein sequence: CASSLGAYGYTF.

As for this clone: Other DNA sequences of this sample code for an identical CDR3. This chain connects TRBV5-1 to TRBJ1-1; D possibly corresponds to TRBD1 (5 bases). V was clipped by 4 bases and J by 1 base, with 8 bases between them. Germline loops: CDR1 SGHRS, CDR2 YFSETQ. This CDR3 spans 13 amino acids. The CDR3 DNA follows: TGCGCCAGCAGCACCCAGGGGAACACTGAAGCTTTCTTT. Protein: CASSTQGNTEAFF.

The V and J genes are TRBV6-6 and TRBJ1-2, with a weak D call TRBD1 (5 bases). The CDR3 length is 11 residues. Trimming cost V 5 bases and J 6 bases, with 7 bases left between them. CDR1 and CDR2 (germline): MNHNY, SVGAGI (reference sequence). The CDR3 region is CASSIRDGYTF. In DNA, the CDR3 is TGTGCCAGCAGTATCAGGGATGGCTACACCTTC.

This chain connects TRBV24-1 to TRBJ2-6, with a tentative D call TRBD2 (5 bases). The length of the CDR3 is 17 residues. Looked up from germline, CDR1 is KGHDR and CDR2 is SFDVKD. Trimming stripped 5 bases from V and 1 base from J, with 14 bases between. CDR3 in DNA: TGTGCCACCAGTGCCTCGGGTCGGGGATCTGGGGCCAACGTCCTGACTTTC. It translates to CATSASGRGSGANVLTF.

This chain links TRBV7-2 with TRBJ1-2; D possibly corresponds to TRBD1 (6 bases). V lost 1 base and J lost 5, with 11 bases in between. Germline V gene sequence: CDR1 SGHTA, CDR2 FQGNSA. This CDR3 has 14 amino acids. The CDR3 here is CASSLGQDFYGYTF. The CDR3 bases are TGTGCCAGCAGCTTAGGACAGGATTTTTATGGCTACACCTTC.

The chain combines TRBV7-2 with TRBJ1-1; TRBD1 matches 7 bases. Per the germline V gene, CDR1 is SGHTA and CDR2 is FQGNSA. With 4 bases clipped from V and 10 bases from J, the junction kept 9 bases outside the gene matches. The CDR3 extends over 13 amino acids. For the CDR3, the DNA is TGTGCCAGCAGCTCGGAGGGGGCATTCAGAGCTTTCTTT. It translates to CASSSEGAFRAFF.

Of note for this clone: Germline and junction disagree at one end, which may indicate a read error. This chain links TRBV7-7 with TRBJ2-1, with D perhaps matching TRBD1 (5 bases). The CDR3 has 15 amino acids. The germline gives CDR1 SSHAT, CDR2 FNYEAQ (reference sequence). The CDR3 region is CASSLGAGIYNEQFF. For the CDR3, the DNA is TGTGCTAGCAGCTTAGGTGCAGGGATTTACAATGAGCAGTTCTTC.

The chain has TRBV18 and TRBJ1-2; D is ambiguous. From germline, CDR1 is KGHSH and CDR2 LQKENI. Trimming removed 3 bases from V and 2 bases from J, with 10 bases in between. This CDR3 has 14 residues. The CDR3 coding sequence is TGTGCCAGCTCACCGGACGGGATGAACTATGGCTACACCTTC. It translates to CASSPDGMNYGYTF. The entire variable domain, with the rest obtained from reference TRBV18 and TRBJ1-2, is as follows: NAGVMQNPRHLVRRRGQEARLRCSPMKGHSHVYWYRQLPEEGLKFMVYLQKENIIDESGMPKERFSAEFPKEGPSILRIQQVVRGDSAAYFCASSPDGMNYGYTFGSGTRLTVV.

This clone was recorded once. The chain carries TRBV13 and TRBJ2-7, with D perhaps TRBD1 (6 bases). V lost 5 bases, J lost 3 bases, and 11 bases lay in between. The V gene's germline CDR1 is PRHDT and CDR2 FYEKMQ (reference sequence). The CDR3 has 13 amino acids. The CDR3 DNA reads TGTGCCAGCAGCGGACAGAGGAACTACGAGCAGTACTTC. Its translation: CASSGQRNYEQYF.

The rearrangement uses TRBV6-2 or TRBV6-3 and TRBJ1-6; TRBD1 might be the D (6 bases). Germline CDR1 MNHEY, CDR2 SVGEGT. The CDR3 consists of 16 residues. The ends were cut back, 0 bases at V and 3 bases at J, with 9 bases in the middle. CDR3 DNA: TGTGCCAGCAGTTACTCCAGGACAGTCTATAATTCACCCCTCCACTTT. This encodes CASSYSRTVYNSPLHF.

This clone has a single count. V and J are TRBV6-5 and TRBJ1-4, with D maybe TRBD1 (5 bases). This CDR3 region has 15 residues. The ends were cut back, 6 bases at V and 8 bases at J, with 19 bases in the middle. CDR1 is MNHEY and CDR2 is SVGAGI in the germline V gene. The CDR3 sequence is CASRRGGGVGEKLFF. The CDR3 nucleotides read TGTGCCAGCAGGCGGGGGGGAGGGGTTGGGGAAAAACTGTTTTTT.

The chain carries TRBV9 and TRBJ1-1; 8 bases line up with TRBD1. Germline CDR1 SGDLS, CDR2 YYNGEE. CDR3 size: 13 residues. With 3 bases clipped from V and 6 bases from J, the junction kept 4 bases outside the gene matches. The CDR3 protein is CASSDQGAPEAFF. CDR3 DNA: TGTGCCAGCAGCGACCAGGGGGCCCCTGAAGCTTTCTTT.

V gene TRBV6-5 combines with J gene TRBJ1-3; D may be TRBD1 (5 bases). CDR3 size: 14 residues. V lost 7 bases and J lost 8, with 18 bases in between. Germline CDR1 MNHEY, CDR2 SVGAGI. CDR3 loop: CASKVGTDFHTIYF. The CDR3 nucleotides are TGTGCCAGCAAGGTCGGGACTGATTTCCACACCATATATTTT.

The V call is TRBV18, the J call TRBJ2-7; possibly TRBD1 for D (5 bases). Germline V lookup: CDR1 KGHSH, CDR2 LQKENI. The CDR3 loop spans 15 amino acids. V gave up 3 bases and J gave up 0 bases, with 12 bases separating them. CDR3 in DNA: TGTGCCAGCTCACCGAAGGACATCCCCTCCTACGAGCAGTACTTC. It codes for CASSPKDIPSYEQYF.

V is TRBV2 and J is TRBJ2-7; D is perhaps TRBD2 (6 bases). The germline CDR1 and CDR2 sequences are SNHLY and FYNNEI. CDR3 length equals 15 residues. V was pared by 7 bases and J by 2 bases, with 18 bases between. CDR3 sequence reads: CASNPNVGGTYEQYF. The CDR3 nucleotides read TGTGCCAGCAACCCGAACGTGGGGGGTACCTACGAGCAGTACTTC. Variable domain in full (rest from reference TRBV2 and TRBJ2-7): EPEVTQTPSHQVTQMGQEVILRCVPISNHLYFYWYRQILGQKVEFLVSFYNNEISEKSEIFDDQFSVERPDGSNFTLKIRSTKLEDSAMYFCASNPNVGGTYEQYFGPGTRLTVT.

The V and J genes are TRBV19 and TRBJ2-2; 9 bases are a match to TRBD1. J was trimmed by 8 bases and V by 7 bases; bases with no gene match: 11. This CDR3 comprises 15 residues. Germline CDR1 reads LNHDA; CDR2 reads SQIVND (reference sequence). CDR3 nucleotides: TGTGCCAGTAATGCTCTGGGACAGGGACGTGGGGAGCTGTTTTTT. It specifies CASNALGQGRGELFF.

The rearrangement joins TRBV5-1 to TRBJ2-2; weak D call: TRBD1 (6 bases). V lost 4 bases and J 0 bases, leaving 13 bases between the germline ends. The CDR3 extends over 16 amino acids. The germline CDR1 and CDR2 sequences are SGHRS and YFSETQ. This CDR3 is CASSQGTQTNTGELFF. CDR3 DNA: TGCGCCAGCAGCCAGGGGACGCAGACGAACACCGGGGAGCTGTTTTTT.

V is TRBV11-2 and J is TRBJ2-5, with D maybe TRBD1 (6 bases). This CDR3 is built from 16 residues. V shed 7 bases and J shed 1 base, with 19 bases lying between them. Germline V gene sequence: CDR1 SGHAT, CDR2 FQNNGV. CDR3 in DNA: TGTGCCAGCACTTCCCTAGGACAGAGCAGCCAAGAGACCCAGTACTTC. Protein sequence: CASTSLGQSSQETQYF.

The genes are TRBV6-5 and TRBJ1-2; D call uncertain. The CDR3 length is 14 residues. The V gene lost 5 bases and the J gene lost 4 bases, with 14 bases spanning the gap. Germline V CDR1 and CDR2: MNHEY, SVGAGI. This CDR3 is CASSTSQTRYGYTF. In nucleotides, the CDR3 is TGTGCCAGCAGTACTTCTCAAACTCGCTATGGCTACACCTTC.

The chain couples TRBV27 to TRBJ2-1; no definite D call. The CDR3 spans 12 residues. Germline assignment: CDR1 MNHEY and CDR2 SMNVEV (reference sequence). Trimming stripped 3 bases from V and 3 bases from J, with 3 bases between. CDR3 in DNA: TGTGCCAGCAGTTTCCGCTACAATGAGCAGTTCTTC. This sequence encodes CASSFRYNEQFF.

This chain joins TRBV19 and TRBJ1-1; the D gene is possibly TRBD1 (5 bases). This CDR3 is built from 15 residues. CDR1 and CDR2 from the germline V gene are LNHDA and SQIVND (reference sequence). The ends were cut back, 5 bases at V and 5 bases at J, with 18 bases in the middle. CDR3 in DNA: TGTGCCAGTAGTCCCCAAGACCAGGGAAGGACTGAAGCTTTCTTT. Translated, it gives CASSPQDQGRTEAFF.